Sequencing of this T cell receptor beta chain was carried out in a study of T cell clusters in autoimmune cytopenias. Study-wide results and caveats: The T cell clusters were defined only in silico, without experimental functional validation.

The CDR3 consists of 15 residues. The V gene's germline CDR1 is SGHTA and CDR2 FQGNSA. TRB was amplified from approximately 230 ng of peripheral blood genomic DNA per sample. TRB rearrangements were amplified by touch-down multiplex PCR with mixed TRB-A/B primers. TCRdb reanalyzed the multiplex PCR reads and collapses them to one entry per CDR3 protein, without DNA. The table for this sample gives some 3,000 distinct CDR3 sequences. Comment on this clonotype: Antigen: not known.

The receptor's source is a human donor with an autoimmune cytopenia or autoimmune hepatitis (not recorded which). Sequencing input: peripheral blood. This rearrangement joins TRBV7-2 to TRBJ2-1; checking the TCRdb D call of TRBD2 is not possible without DNA. The CDR3 sequence is CASSWDSSASGKQFF.